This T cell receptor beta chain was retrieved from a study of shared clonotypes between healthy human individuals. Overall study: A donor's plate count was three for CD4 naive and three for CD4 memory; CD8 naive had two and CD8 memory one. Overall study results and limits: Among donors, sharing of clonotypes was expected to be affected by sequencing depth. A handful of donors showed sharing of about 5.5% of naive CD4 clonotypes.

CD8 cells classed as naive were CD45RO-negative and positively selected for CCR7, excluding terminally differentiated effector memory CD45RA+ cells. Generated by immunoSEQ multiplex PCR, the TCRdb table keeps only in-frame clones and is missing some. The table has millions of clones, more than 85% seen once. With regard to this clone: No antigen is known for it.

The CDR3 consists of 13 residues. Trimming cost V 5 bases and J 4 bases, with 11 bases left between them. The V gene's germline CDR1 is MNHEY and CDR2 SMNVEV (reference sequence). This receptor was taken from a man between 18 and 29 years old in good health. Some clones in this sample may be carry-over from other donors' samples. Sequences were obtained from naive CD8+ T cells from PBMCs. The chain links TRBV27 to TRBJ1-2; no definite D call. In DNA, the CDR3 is TGTGCCAGCAGTCCAGGACCTAGCTATGGCTACACCTTC. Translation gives CASSPGPSYGYTF.